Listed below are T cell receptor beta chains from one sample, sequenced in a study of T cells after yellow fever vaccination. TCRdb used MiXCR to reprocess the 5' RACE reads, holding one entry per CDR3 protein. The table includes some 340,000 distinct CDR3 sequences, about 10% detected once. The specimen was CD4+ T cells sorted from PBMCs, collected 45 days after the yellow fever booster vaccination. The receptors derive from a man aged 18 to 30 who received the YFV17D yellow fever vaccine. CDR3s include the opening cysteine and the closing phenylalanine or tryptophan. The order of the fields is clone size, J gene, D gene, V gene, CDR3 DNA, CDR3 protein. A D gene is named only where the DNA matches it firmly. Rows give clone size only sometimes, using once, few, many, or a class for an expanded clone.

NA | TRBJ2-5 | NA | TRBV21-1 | TGTGCCAGCAGCAAAGTACCGCGCCCCGAAGAGACCCAGTACTTC | CASSKVPRPEETQYF
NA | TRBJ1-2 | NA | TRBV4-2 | TGTGCCAGCAGCCAAGGACATTATAACTATGGCTACACCTTC | CASSQGHYNYGYTF
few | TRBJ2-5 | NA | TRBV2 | TGTGCCAGCAGTGAAGGCCAGATCACGACCCAGTACTTC | CASSEGQITTQYF
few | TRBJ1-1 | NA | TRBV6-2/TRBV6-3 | TGTGCCAGCAGCCCACAGGGAGATGAAGCTTTCTTT | CASSPQGDEAFF
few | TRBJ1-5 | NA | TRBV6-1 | TGTGCCAGCAACGGGCGACAGAACAATCAGCCCCAGCATTTT | CASNGRQNNQPQHF
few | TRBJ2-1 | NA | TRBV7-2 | TGTGCCAGCAGCTTAGTGGGGGTGGCCTACAATGAGCAGTTCTTC | CASSLVGVAYNEQFF
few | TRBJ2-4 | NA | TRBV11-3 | TGTGCCAGCAGCTTATCGAGGACACTAGCCAAAAACATTCAGTACTTC | CASSLSRTLAKNIQYF
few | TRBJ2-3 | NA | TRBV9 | TGTGCCAGCAGCGTAGCTCGGGGGCTCGGCACAGATACGCAGTATTTT | CASSVARGLGTDTQYF
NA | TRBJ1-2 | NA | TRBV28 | TGTGCCAGCAGGACCCCCGGGGGGATTTATGGCTACACCTTC | CASRTPGGIYGYTF
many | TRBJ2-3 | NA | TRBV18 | TGTGCCAGCAGCCCCGGTGCAGATACGCAGTATTTT | CASSPGADTQYF
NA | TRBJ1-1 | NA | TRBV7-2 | TGTGCCAGCAGCTTTTATCAAAACACTGAAGCTTTCTTT | CASSFYQNTEAFF
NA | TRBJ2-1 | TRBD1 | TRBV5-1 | TGCGCCAGCAGGCGGACAGGGGGGGATGAGCAGTTCTTC | CASRRTGGDEQFF
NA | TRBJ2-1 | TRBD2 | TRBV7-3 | TGTGCCAGCAGCCAAAGTACTAGCGGGGGGCCGGGCTCCTACAATGAGCAGTTCTTC | CASSQSTSGGPGSYNEQFF
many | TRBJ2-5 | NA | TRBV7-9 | TGTGCCAGCAGTCCTCTCCAGCTGGGAAAAAGGGAGACCCAGTACTTC | CASSPLQLGKRETQYF
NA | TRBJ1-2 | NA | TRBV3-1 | TGTGCCAGCAGCCAAGCCCCGGATGCCTATGGCTACACCTTC | CASSQAPDAYGYTF
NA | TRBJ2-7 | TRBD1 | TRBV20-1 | TGCAGTGCTAGTCAGGGGGTGGGTTACGAGCAGTACTTC | CSASQGVGYEQYF
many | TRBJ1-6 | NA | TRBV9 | TGTGCCAGCAGCGGGCGAACAGGGATTTCACCCCTCCACTTT | CASSGRTGISPLHF